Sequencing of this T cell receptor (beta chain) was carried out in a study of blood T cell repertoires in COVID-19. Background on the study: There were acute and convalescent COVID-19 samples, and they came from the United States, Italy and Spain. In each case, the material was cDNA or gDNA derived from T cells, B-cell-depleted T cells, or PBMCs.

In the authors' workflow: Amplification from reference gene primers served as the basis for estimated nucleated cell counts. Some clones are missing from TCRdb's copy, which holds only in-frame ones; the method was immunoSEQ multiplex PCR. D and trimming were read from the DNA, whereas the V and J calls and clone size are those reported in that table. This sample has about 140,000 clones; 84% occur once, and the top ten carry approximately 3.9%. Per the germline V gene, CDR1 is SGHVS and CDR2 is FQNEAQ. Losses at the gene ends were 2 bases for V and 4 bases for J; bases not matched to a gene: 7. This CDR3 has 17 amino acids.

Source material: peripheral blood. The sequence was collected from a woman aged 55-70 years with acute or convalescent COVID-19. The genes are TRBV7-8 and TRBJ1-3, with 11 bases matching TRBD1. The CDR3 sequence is CASSLTPGTGGGNTIYF. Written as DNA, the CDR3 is TGTGCCAGCAGCTTAACCCCCGGGACAGGGGGAGGAAACACCATATATTTT. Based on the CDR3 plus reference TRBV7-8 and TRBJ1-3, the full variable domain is GAGVSQSPRYKVAKRGQDVALRCDPISGHVSLFWYQQALGQGPEFLTYFQNEAQLDKSGLPSDRFFAERPEGSVSTLKIQRTQQEDSAVYLCASSLTPGTGGGNTIYFGEGSWLTVV.